The 17 T cell receptor beta chains below were found in one sample sequenced in a study of cytotoxic CD8 clonotypes in ibrutinib-treated CLL. The assay was immunoSEQ multiplex PCR, and TCRdb's table has in-frame clones only and misses some. The sample lists about 160,000 clones, about four fifths occurring once. Sequenced material: PBMCs, taken after 24 months of ibrutinib treatment. The receptors come from a human donor with chronic lymphocytic leukemia.

The gene calls are TRBV7-2 and TRBJ1-2; no definite D call. Germline V gene data show CDR1 as SGHTA and CDR2 as FQGNSA. This CDR3 has 14 amino acids. Trimming took 5 bases from V and 0 from J, leaving 10 bases between them. The CDR3 protein is CASSMSITNYGYTF. CDR3 nucleotides: TGTGCCAGCAGCATGAGTATTACTAACTATGGCTACACCTTC.

The sample holds one count of this clone. The chain couples TRBV2 to TRBJ2-7; D unresolved. This CDR3 contains 15 residues. Germline-derived CDR1 and CDR2 are SNHLY and FYNNEI. Trimming took 2 bases from V and 2 from J, leaving 13 bases between them. The CDR3 spells CASSESYEKAYEQYF. Here the CDR3 DNA reads TGTGCCAGCAGTGAATCCTACGAGAAGGCCTACGAGCAGTACTTC.

The rearrangement joins TRBV7-2 to TRBJ1-2; no firm D call. This CDR3 spans 12 amino acids. V was clipped by 1 base and J by 2 bases, with 2 bases between them. CDR1 is SGHTA, CDR2 FQGNSA, per germline. Written as DNA, the CDR3 is TGTGCCAGCAGCTTAGGAAACTATGGCTACACCTTC. This codes for CASSLGNYGYTF.

The rearrangement links TRBV5-1 to TRBJ2-3; unclear D gene. Germline V CDR1 and CDR2: SGHRS, YFSETQ. The CDR3 consists of 15 residues. V was shortened by 0 bases and J by 0 bases, with 8 bases between the two germline ends. CDR3 DNA sequence: TGCGCCAGCAGCTTGGGGCAGTCCAGCACAGATACGCAGTATTTT. Its translation is CASSLGQSSTDTQYF.

The genes are TRBV6-1 and TRBJ1-5; weak D call: TRBD1 (6 bases). Trimming took off 6 bases at V and 3 bases at J, with 15 bases between the two ends. The germline gives CDR1 MNHNS, CDR2 SASEGT. The CDR3 extends over 15 amino acids. CDR3 nucleotides: TGTGCCAGCAGCCACGGGACACACCTCAATCAGCCCCAGCATTTT. Translating gives CASSHGTHLNQPQHF.

This sequence joins TRBV27 and TRBJ2-5; the match to TRBD1 covers 9 bases. Germline values: CDR1 MNHEY, CDR2 SMNVEV (reference sequence). CDR3 length equals 14 residues. Losses at the gene ends were 6 bases for V and 5 bases for J; bases not matched to a gene: 7. The CDR3 DNA follows: TGTGCCAGCAGGCTACAGGGGGCCGGGGAGACCCAGTACTTC. Its translation: CASRLQGAGETQYF.

This clone appeared a few times. The chain recombines TRBV7-8 with TRBJ2-1, with D maybe TRBD1 (6 bases). The germline V and J ends were trimmed by 5 bases and 0 bases, with 14 bases remaining between them. The CDR3 length is 16 residues. The V gene's germline CDR1 is SGHVS and CDR2 FQNEAQ. CDR3 in DNA: TGTGCCAGCAGCAGTAGGGGGTTGAGCTCCTACAATGAGCAGTTCTTC. This encodes CASSSRGLSSYNEQFF.

The rearrangement links TRBV28 to TRBJ2-7; D is uncertain. Germline loops: CDR1 MDHEN, CDR2 SYDVKM. Deletions cut 4 bases from V and 1 base from J, with 5 bases between. This CDR3 is 12 amino acids long. CDR3 sequence: CASSSRSYEQYF. In DNA form, the CDR3 reads TGTGCCAGCAGTTCAAGGTCCTACGAGCAGTACTTC. The full variable domain, completed using reference TRBV28 and TRBJ2-7, is DVKVTQSSRYLVKRTGEKVFLECVQDMDHENMFWYRQDPGLGLRLIYFSYDVKMKEKGDIPEGYSVSREKKERFSLILESASTNQTSMYLCASSSRSYEQYFGPGTRLTVT.

The rearrangement joins TRBV13 to TRBJ1-1; possible D gene TRBD1, 6 bases. Germline CDR1 and CDR2: PRHDT and FYEKMQ (reference sequence). This CDR3 is built from 15 residues. V lost 4 bases and J lost 3, with 15 bases in between. Written as DNA, the CDR3 is TGTGCCAGCAGCTATCCGACAGGTGGGGACACTGAAGCTTTCTTT. Residues: CASSYPTGGDTEAFF.

This clone was found once. The gene calls are TRBV28 and TRBJ1-1; a weak D match, TRBD1 (6 bases). The CDR3 is 11 residues long. In germline, CDR1 is MDHEN, CDR2 SYDVKM. Trimming stripped 3 bases from V and 9 bases from J, with 8 bases between. The CDR3: CASSFRGKAFF. CDR3 coding DNA: TGTGCCAGCAGTTTCAGGGGCAAAGCTTTCTTT.

The chain combines TRBV28 with TRBJ2-7, with D tentatively TRBD1 (6 bases). The CDR3 runs to 13 residues. Per germline, CDR1 MDHEN and CDR2 SYDVKM. V dropped 1 base and J dropped 3 bases, with 7 bases sitting between them. CDR3 sequence: CASSLLGHYEQYF. In DNA, the CDR3 is TGTGCCAGCAGTTTATTGGGACACTACGAGCAGTACTTC.

This clone was counted only a few times. At one end the junction does not follow the germline gene, possibly because of a read error. V and J are TRBV7-7 and TRBJ1-5; no clear D gene. The CDR3 loop spans 14 amino acids. CDR1 and CDR2 from the germline V gene are SSHAT and FNYEAQ (reference sequence). CDR3 sequence: CASSLLRVNQPQHF. The CDR3 DNA sequence: TGTGCTAGCAGCTTATTGCGGGTGAATCAGCCCCAGCATTTT.

V usage is TRBV4-2 and J usage is TRBJ2-3; D is uncertain. From germline, CDR1 is LGHNA and CDR2 YNFKEQ. V lost 0 bases to trimming and J lost 4 bases, with 17 bases between them. The CDR3 contains 17 residues. CDR3 sequence reads: CASSQESHLTESDTQYF. DNA of the CDR3: TGTGCCAGCAGCCAAGAGAGTCACCTCACGGAGTCAGATACGCAGTATTTT.

This chain links TRBV28 with TRBJ2-7; 7 nucleotides align to TRBD1. The length of the CDR3 is 16 residues. V shed 7 bases and J 2 bases; nucleotides not matched to a gene: 14. CDR1 is MDHEN and CDR2 is SYDVKM in the germline V gene. The CDR3 coding sequence is TGTGCCAGCACCCTTTGGGGGACCGGGACAGCCTACGAGCAGTACTTC. Its protein is CASTLWGTGTAYEQYF.

The rearrangement uses TRBV25-1 and TRBJ2-1; D gene uncertain. This CDR3 region has 13 residues. CDR1 and CDR2 from the germline V gene are MGHDK and SYGVNS. V gave up 1 base and J gave up 3 bases, with 4 bases separating them. CDR3 sequence reads: CASSEFYYNEQFF. The CDR3 region has the DNA TGTGCCAGCAGTGAATTTTACTACAATGAGCAGTTCTTC.

The chain recombines TRBV30 with TRBJ1-6; D is uncertain. The CDR3 is made up of 13 amino acids. Germline loops: CDR1 GTSNPN, CDR2 SVGIG (reference sequence). V dropped 5 bases and J dropped 5 bases, with 10 bases sitting between them. The CDR3 sequence is CAWARVDNSPLHF. The CDR3 coding sequence is TGTGCCTGGGCTCGGGTAGATAATTCACCCCTCCACTTT.

The chain links TRBV2 to TRBJ1-5; no definite D call. V was shortened by 8 bases and J by 0 bases, with 17 bases between the two germline ends. Germline V gene data show CDR1 as SNHLY and CDR2 as FYNNEI. The CDR3 extends over 16 amino acids. In DNA form, the CDR3 reads TGTGCCAGCCGACTCGAGGGCGACTATAGCAATCAGCCCCAGCATTTT. Protein product: CASRLEGDYSNQPQHF.